This T cell receptor beta chain was sequenced for a study of shared clonotypes between healthy human individuals. Study summary: The donor group consisted of a couple of women and three men, aged 18 to 49.

Original processing methods: Junction-only immunoSEQ sequences carried no quality scores, so filtering differed. Assay used: immunoSEQ multiplex PCR; TCRdb lists only in-frame clones, some missing. The V and J calls and clone size were taken over from that table, and D and trimming were inferred from the DNA. The sample holds about 2.1 million clones, 93% seen once. The CDR3 runs to 14 residues. Regarding this clone: Its antigen remains unknown.

CD45RO-negative CD8 cells positively selected for CCR7 made up the naive population, which excluded terminally differentiated effector memory CD45RA+ cells. Findings of the study overall: Sample collection involved blood only; tissue repertoires are likely different.

The sequencing input was naive CD8+ T cells from PBMCs. This sequence joins TRBV21-1 and TRBJ1-2; the table's D gene call, TRBD1, was not cross checked with the DNA. TRBV21-1 is a recognized pseudogene. This receptor was taken from a man between 18 and 29 years old in good health. Some clones in this sample may be carry-over from other donors' samples. CDR3 amino acids: CASSKGDRYYGYTF. The CDR3 nucleotides read TGTGCCAGCAGCAAAGGTGACAGATACTATGGCTACACCTTC.